Listed below are T cell receptor beta chains from one sample, sequenced in a study of cytotoxic CD8 clonotypes in ibrutinib-treated CLL. Clones were sequenced by immunoSEQ multiplex PCR, and TCRdb holds only the in-frame ones, with some missing. In the table there are fewer than 400,000 clones, roughly 71% of which are singletons. This specimen consisted of PBMCs, obtained after 36 months of ibrutinib treatment. All receptors come from a human donor with chronic lymphocytic leukemia. Each CDR3 is given with its conserved first and last residue. A D gene is named only where the DNA matches it firmly. The listing skips clone size in some rows; elsewhere it reads once, few, many or a size class.

j_call | clone_size | d_call | v_call | cdr3_aa | cdr3_nt
TRBJ1-2 | . | TRBD1 | TRBV7-8 | CASSGRDRVGYTF | TGTGCCAGCAGCGGAAGGGACAGGGTTGGCTACACCTTC
TRBJ2-3 | . | . | TRBV5-1 | CASSLADMSTDTQYF | TGCGCCAGCAGCTTGGCCGATATGAGCACAGATACGCAGTATTTT
TRBJ1-2 | . | TRBD1 | TRBV6-5 | CASSGGTGGYYGYTF | TGTGCCAGCAGTGGGGGGACAGGGGGCTACTATGGCTACACCTTC
TRBJ1-5 | few | . | TRBV6-5 | CASSRGGISNQPQHF | TGTGCCAGCAGCCGGGGGGGAATTAGCAATCAGCCCCAGCATTTT
TRBJ2-7 | few | . | TRBV7-8 | CASRPGESYEQYF | TGTGCCAGCCGCCCAGGGGAAAGCTACGAGCAGTACTTC
TRBJ1-5 | few | . | TRBV18 | CASSPQGGQPQHF | TGTGCCAGCTCACCCCAGGGAGGTCAGCCCCAGCATTTT
TRBJ1-6 | . | . | TRBV4-2 | CASSQGADSYNSPLHF | TGTGCCAGCAGCCAAGGGGCAGACTCCTATAATTCACCCCTCCACTTT
TRBJ2-4 | . | TRBD1 | TRBV4-1 | CASSRDRLAKNIQYF | TGCGCCAGCAGCCGGGACAGACTAGCCAAAAACATTCAGTACTTC
TRBJ1-2 | . | . | TRBV9 | CASSSGRRGWLYGYTF | TGTGCCAGCAGCTCCGGGCGTCGGGGTTGGCTATATGGCTACACCTTC
TRBJ2-7 | few | . | TRBV5-1 | CASSLLGARDEQYF | TGCGCCAGCAGCTTGCTGGGGGCGCGAGACGAGCAGTACTTC
TRBJ1-1 | . | TRBD1 | TRBV6-1 | CASIRQGKMNTEAFF | TGTGCCAGCATTCGACAGGGGAAGATGAACACTGAAGCTTTCTTT
TRBJ1-3 | . | . | TRBV5-1 | CASSLSLGATSGNTIYF | TGCGCCAGCAGCTTGTCTTTAGGGGCGACCTCTGGAAACACCATATATTTT
TRBJ2-7 | . | TRBD2 | TRBV6-6 | CASSYSSLAGYEQYF | TGTGCCAGCAGTTACTCGAGCCTAGCGGGGTACGAGCAGTACTTC
TRBJ1-4 | . | . | TRBV6-6 | CASASGNEKLFF | TGTGCCAGCGCCTCAGGGAATGAAAAACTGTTTTTT
TRBJ2-1 | . | . | TRBV10-1 | CASSESGVGEQFF | TGCGCCAGCAGTGAGTCGGGGGTGGGGGAGCAGTTCTTC
TRBJ1-5 | . | . | TRBV10-2 | CASSLVISNQPQHF | TGCGCCAGCAGCCTGGTAATTAGCAATCAGCCCCAGCATTTT
TRBJ2-1 | . | . | TRBV27 | CASGEGMWIDEQFF | TGTGCCAGCGGTGAGGGGATGTGGATCGATGAGCAGTTCTTC
TRBJ1-1 | few | . | TRBV6-6 | CASSNPFTVNTEAFF | TGTGCCAGCAGTAATCCCTTTACAGTGAACACTGAAGCTTTCTTT
TRBJ1-1 | once | . | TRBV15 | CATSRLGNEAFF | TGTGCCACCAGCAGATTAGGTAATGAAGCTTTCTTT
TRBJ2-6 | . | . | TRBV6-5 | CASSSEGAGANVLTF | TGTGCCAGCAGCTCCGAGGGGGCTGGGGCCAACGTCCTGACTTTC
TRBJ2-2 | . | TRBD2 | TRBV10-3 | CAISEPWTSGTGELFF | TGTGCCATCAGTGAGCCCTGGACTAGCGGGACCGGGGAGCTGTTTTTT